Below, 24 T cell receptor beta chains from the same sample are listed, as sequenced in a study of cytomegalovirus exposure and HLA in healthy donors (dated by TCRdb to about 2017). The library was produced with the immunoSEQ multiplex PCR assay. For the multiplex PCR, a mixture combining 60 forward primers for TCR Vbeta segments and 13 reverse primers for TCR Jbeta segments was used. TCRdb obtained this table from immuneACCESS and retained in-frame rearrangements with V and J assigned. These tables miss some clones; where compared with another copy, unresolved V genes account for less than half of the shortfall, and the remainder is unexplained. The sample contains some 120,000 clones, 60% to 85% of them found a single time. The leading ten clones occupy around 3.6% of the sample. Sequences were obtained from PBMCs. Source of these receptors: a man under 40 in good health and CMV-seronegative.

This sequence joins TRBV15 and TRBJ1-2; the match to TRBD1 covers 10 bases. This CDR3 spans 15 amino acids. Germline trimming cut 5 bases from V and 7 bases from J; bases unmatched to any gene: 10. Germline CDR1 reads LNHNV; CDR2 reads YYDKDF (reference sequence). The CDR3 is CATSRGQGPSLGYTF. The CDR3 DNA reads TGTGCCACCAGCCGGGGACAGGGGCCCAGCCTTGGCTACACCTTC.

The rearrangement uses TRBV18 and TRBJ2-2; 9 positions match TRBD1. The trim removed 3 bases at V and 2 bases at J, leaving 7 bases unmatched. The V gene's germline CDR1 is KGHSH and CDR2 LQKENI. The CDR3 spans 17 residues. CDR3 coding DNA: TGTGCCAGCTCACCTCAAGACAGGGGGAGTAACACCGGGGAGCTGTTTTTT. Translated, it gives CASSPQDRGSNTGELFF.

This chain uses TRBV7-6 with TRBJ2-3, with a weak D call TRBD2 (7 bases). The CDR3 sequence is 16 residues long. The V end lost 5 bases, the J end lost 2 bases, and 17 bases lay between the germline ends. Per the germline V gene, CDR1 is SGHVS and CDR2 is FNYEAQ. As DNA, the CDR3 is TGTGCCAGCAGCACCCAGGGGAGCGGGGCCACAGATACGCAGTATTTT. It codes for CASSTQGSGATDTQYF.

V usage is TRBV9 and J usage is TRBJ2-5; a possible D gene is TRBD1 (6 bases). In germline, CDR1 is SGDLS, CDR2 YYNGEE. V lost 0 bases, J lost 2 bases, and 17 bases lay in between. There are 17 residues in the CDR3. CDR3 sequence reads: CASSVEGGHRVQETQYF. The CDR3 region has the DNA TGTGCCAGCAGCGTAGAAGGGGGACACAGGGTACAAGAGACCCAGTACTTC.

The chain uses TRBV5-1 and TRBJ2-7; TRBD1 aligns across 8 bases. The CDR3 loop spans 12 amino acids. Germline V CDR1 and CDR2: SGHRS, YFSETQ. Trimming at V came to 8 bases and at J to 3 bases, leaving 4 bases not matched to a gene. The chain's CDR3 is CARGQGGYEQYF. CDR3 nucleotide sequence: TGCGCCAGAGGACAGGGAGGCTACGAGCAGTACTTC.

This chain's CDR3 is CASRPTGGFEKLFF. For the CDR3, the DNA is TGCGCCAGCAGGCCGACAGGGGGATTTGAAAAACTGTTTTTT. The chain joins TRBV5-1 to TRBJ1-4, with 9 positions matching TRBD1. Trimming removed 5 bases from V and 7 bases from J; junction bases left unmatched: 6. This CDR3 spans 14 amino acids. The germline V gene has CDR1 SGHRS and CDR2 YFSETQ.

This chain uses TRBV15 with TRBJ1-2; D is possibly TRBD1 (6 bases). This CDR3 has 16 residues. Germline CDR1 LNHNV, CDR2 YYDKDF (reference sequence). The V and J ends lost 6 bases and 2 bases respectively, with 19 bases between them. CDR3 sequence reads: CATSLIDRGGNYGYTF. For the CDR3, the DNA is TGTGCCACCAGTCTTATCGACCGAGGGGGAAACTATGGCTACACCTTC.

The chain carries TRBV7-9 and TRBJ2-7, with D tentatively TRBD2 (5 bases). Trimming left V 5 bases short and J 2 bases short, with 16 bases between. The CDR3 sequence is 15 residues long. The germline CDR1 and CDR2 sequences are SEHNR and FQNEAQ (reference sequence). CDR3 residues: CASSPRDQNPYEQYF. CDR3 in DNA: TGTGCCAGCAGCCCCCGGGATCAAAATCCCTACGAGCAGTACTTC.

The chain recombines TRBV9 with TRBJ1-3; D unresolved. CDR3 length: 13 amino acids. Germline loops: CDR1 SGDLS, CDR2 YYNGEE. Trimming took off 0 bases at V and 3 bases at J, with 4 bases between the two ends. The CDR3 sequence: CASSVDIGNTIYF. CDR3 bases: TGTGCCAGCAGCGTAGATATTGGAAACACCATATATTTT.

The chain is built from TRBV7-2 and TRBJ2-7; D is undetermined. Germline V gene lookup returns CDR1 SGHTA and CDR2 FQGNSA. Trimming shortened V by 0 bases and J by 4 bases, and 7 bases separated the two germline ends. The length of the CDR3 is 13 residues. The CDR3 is CASSLAFIYEQYF. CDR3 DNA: TGTGCCAGCAGCTTAGCGTTTATATACGAGCAGTACTTC. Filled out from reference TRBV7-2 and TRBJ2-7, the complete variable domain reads GAGVSQSPSNKVTEKGKDVELRCDPISGHTALYWYRQSLGQGLEFLIYFQGNSAPDKSGLPSDRFSAERTGGSVSTLTIQRTQQEDSAVYLCASSLAFIYEQYFGPGTRLTVT.

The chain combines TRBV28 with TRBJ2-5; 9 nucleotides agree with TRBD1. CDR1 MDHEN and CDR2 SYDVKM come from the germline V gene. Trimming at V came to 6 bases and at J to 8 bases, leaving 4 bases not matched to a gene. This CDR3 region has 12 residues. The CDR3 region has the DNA TGTGCCAGCAGAGGGGACAGGGACACCCAGTACTTC. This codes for CASRGDRDTQYF.

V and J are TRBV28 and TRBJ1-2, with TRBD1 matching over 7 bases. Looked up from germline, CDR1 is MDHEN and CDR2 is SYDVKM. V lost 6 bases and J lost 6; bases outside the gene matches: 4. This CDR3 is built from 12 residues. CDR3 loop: CASSDRVNGYTF. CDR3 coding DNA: TGTGCCAGCAGCGACAGGGTGAATGGCTACACCTTC.

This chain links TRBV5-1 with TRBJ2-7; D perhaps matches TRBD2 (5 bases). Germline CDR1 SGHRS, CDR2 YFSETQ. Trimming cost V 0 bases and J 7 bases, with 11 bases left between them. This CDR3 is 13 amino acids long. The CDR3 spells CASSLDGVREQYF. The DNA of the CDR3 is TGCGCCAGCAGCTTGGACGGGGTTCGAGAGCAGTACTTC.

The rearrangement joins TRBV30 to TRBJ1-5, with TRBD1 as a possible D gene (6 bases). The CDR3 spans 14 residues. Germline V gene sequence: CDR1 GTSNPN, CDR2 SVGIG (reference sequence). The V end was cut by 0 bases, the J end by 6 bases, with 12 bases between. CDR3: CAWSVSRGSQPQHF. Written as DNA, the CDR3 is TGTGCCTGGAGTGTCTCCAGGGGCAGTCAGCCCCAGCATTTT.

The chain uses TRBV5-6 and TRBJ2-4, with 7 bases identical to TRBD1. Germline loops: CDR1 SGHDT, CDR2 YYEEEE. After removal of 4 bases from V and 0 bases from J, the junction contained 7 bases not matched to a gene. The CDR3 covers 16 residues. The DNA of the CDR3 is TGTGCCAGCAGCCACTTGGACAGGTTAGCCAAAAACATTCAGTACTTC. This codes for CASSHLDRLAKNIQYF.

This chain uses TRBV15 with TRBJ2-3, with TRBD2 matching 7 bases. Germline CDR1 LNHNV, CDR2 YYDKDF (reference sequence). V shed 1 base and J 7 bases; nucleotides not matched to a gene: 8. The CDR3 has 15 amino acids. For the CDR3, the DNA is TGTGCCACCAGCAGAGCCCGGGAGGCGAGTAATACGCAGTATTTT. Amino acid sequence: CATSRAREASNTQYF.

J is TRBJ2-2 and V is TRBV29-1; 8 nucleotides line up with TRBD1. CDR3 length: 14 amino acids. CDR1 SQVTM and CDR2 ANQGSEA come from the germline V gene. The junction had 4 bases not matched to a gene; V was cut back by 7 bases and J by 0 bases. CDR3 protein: CSAGQGSNTGELFF. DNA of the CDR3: TGCAGCGCCGGACAGGGCTCGAACACCGGGGAGCTGTTTTTT.

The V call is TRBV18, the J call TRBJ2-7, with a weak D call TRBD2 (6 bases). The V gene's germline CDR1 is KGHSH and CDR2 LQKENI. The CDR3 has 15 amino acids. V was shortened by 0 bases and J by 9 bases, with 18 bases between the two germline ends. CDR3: CASSPPPPGGTRQYF. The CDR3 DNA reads TGTGCCAGCTCACCACCGCCCCCCGGGGGTACGAGGCAGTACTTC.

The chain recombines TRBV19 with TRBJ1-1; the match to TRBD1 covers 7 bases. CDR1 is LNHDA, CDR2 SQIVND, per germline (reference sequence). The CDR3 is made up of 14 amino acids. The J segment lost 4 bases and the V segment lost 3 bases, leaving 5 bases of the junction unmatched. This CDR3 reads CASSIETGSTEAFF. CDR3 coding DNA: TGTGCCAGTAGTATTGAGACAGGGAGCACTGAAGCTTTCTTT.

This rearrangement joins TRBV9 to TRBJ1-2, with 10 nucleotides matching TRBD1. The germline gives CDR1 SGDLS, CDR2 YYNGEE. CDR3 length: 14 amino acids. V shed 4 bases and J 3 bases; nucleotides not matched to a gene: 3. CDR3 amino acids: CASSMTGGDYGYTF. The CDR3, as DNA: TGTGCCAGCAGCATGACAGGGGGCGACTATGGCTACACCTTC.

The CDR3 reads CAISDRGSYEQYF. The CDR3 DNA reads as TGTGCCATCAGTGATCGGGGGAGCTACGAGCAGTACTTC. V gene TRBV10-3 combines with J gene TRBJ2-7; D is perhaps TRBD2 (6 bases). V was clipped by 3 bases and J by 3 bases, with 9 bases between them. Germline values: CDR1 ENHRY, CDR2 SYGVKD. CDR3 length equals 13 residues.

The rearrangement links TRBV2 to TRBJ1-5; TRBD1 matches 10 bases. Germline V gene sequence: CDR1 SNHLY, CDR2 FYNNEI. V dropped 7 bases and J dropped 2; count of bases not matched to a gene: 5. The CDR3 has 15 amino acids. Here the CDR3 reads CASTWDRGGNQPQHF. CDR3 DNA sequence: TGTGCCAGCACCTGGGACAGGGGAGGCAATCAGCCCCAGCATTTT.

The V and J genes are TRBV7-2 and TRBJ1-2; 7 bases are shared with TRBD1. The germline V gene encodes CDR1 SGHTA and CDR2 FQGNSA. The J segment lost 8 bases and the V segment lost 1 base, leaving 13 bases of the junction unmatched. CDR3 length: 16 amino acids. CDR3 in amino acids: CASSLERTGPFGGYTF. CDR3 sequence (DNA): TGTGCCAGCAGCTTAGAAAGGACAGGCCCATTCGGGGGCTACACCTTC.

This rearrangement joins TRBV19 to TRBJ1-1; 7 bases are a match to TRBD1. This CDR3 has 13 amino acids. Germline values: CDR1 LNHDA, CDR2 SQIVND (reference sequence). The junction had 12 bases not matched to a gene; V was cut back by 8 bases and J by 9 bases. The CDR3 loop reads CASGQAAVRQAFF. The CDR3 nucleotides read TGTGCCAGTGGACAGGCGGCCGTCCGTCAAGCTTTCTTT.